This TCR beta chain comes out of a study of blood T cell repertoires in COVID-19 (dated by TCRdb to the early 2020s). At the level of the whole study: Samples covering the acute and convalescent phases of COVID-19 were provided by collaborators in the United States, Italy and Spain. The prospective study material was composed of cDNA or gDNA derived from T cells, B-cell-depleted T cells, or PBMCs. The dataset comprised deeply sampled blood TCRbeta repertoires from subjects exposed to, actively infected with, or recovered from COVID-19. The repertoires were released in a freely available public database meant as a resource for research on the immune response to SARS-CoV-2. The samples were drawn from the first 160 participants of the ongoing ImmuneRACE study and from under 1,500 subjects provided by 6 global collaborators. Sample metadata almost always included a de-identified subject ID, COVID-19 status, age in years and sex. Where available, HLA class I and class II types were taken from metadata supplied by the sample provider and were not determined by assay-based typing. Results the study describes overall, beyond this receptor: Clinical and demographic metadata were provided uncurated, with the amount varying by source and participant.

In the prospective study, participants were about 18 to 95 years old, resided in approximately 22 geographic areas of the United States, and were enrolled through a virtual design. In the prospective study, participants were assigned to cohorts based on the clinical history participants reported in a screening survey and a study questionnaire. In the prospective study, whole blood, serum and a nasopharyngeal or oropharyngeal swab were collected from each participant by mobile phlebotomists. Prospective study participants could optionally give additional blood draws and questionnaires over an approximately 2-month period. Before DNA extraction, blood samples from the prospective study were shipped at room temperature or frozen. This clone was seen a few times. Its antigen is unknown. Nothing much larger sits one base from this clone, and base qualities are not available. TCRbeta CDR3 regions were amplified from genomic DNA by means of the immunoSEQ Assay, a bias-controlled multiplex PCR. Regarding the original processing steps: The number of nucleated cells in each sample was estimated by amplification of reference gene primers within the assay. To quantify the absolute abundance of each unique TCRbeta CDR3 rearrangement, sequence reads were collapsed and filtered. For each sample, productive Simpson clonality was calculated as the square root of Simpson's diversity index over productive rearrangements. Not all clones reach the TCRdb copy of this immuneACCESS table, which keeps in-frame sequences only. Checked studies attribute under half of the gap to unresolved V genes and leave the rest unexplained. V and J calls and clone size are given by that table; D and trimming were obtained from the DNA. For this sample there are around 250,000 clones; around 93% appear just once. The ten biggest clones cover 0.95% to 1.5% of the sample.

The V and J ends are trimmed by 0 bases and 7 bases, leaving 11 bases between them. Including the terminal cysteine and phenylalanine, the CDR3 comprises 14 residues. Only CDR3 DNA remains: 42 bases, in frame from the first base. The germline V gene yields KGHDR for CDR1 and SFDVKD for CDR2. Sequenced sample: PBMCs or T cells enriched from blood (not recorded which). The TCR originated in a human donor in a cohort exposed to, infected with or recovered from COVID-19 (not recorded which). The donor label of this sample is uncertain. This receptor chain uses TRBV24-1 and TRBJ1-1; the D gene lacks a confident call. The nucleotides read TGTGCCACCAGTGATTTGGCCGGAGCGTATGAAGCTTTCTTT. Translation gives CATSDLAGAYEAFF.